Below, one T cell receptor beta chain is given with its context. The protocol was immunoSEQ multiplex PCR, while the TCRdb copy is restricted to in-frame clones and leaves out a portion. The sample lists about 160,000 clones; about nine tenths were seen once. Germline V gene sequence: CDR1 SSHAT, CDR2 FNYEAQ (reference sequence). The CDR3 is 16 amino acids. With V trimmed by 3 bases and J by 5 bases, 4 bases remained unmatched. The data stem from a study of blood T cell repertoires in COVID-19. Across the study: The United States, Italy and Spain provided the acute and convalescent COVID-19 samples. In each case, the material was cDNA or gDNA derived from T cells, B-cell-depleted T cells, or PBMCs.

Material: PBMCs or T cells enriched from blood (not recorded which). The origin of this receptor is a woman aged 40 to 49 who had been exposed to COVID-19. The chain combines TRBV7-7 with TRBJ2-5; 15 positions match TRBD2. Written as DNA, the CDR3 is TGTGCCAGCAGCTTCCCCGGGACTAGCGGGAGGGAGACCCAGTACTTC. This encodes CASSFPGTSGRETQYF.